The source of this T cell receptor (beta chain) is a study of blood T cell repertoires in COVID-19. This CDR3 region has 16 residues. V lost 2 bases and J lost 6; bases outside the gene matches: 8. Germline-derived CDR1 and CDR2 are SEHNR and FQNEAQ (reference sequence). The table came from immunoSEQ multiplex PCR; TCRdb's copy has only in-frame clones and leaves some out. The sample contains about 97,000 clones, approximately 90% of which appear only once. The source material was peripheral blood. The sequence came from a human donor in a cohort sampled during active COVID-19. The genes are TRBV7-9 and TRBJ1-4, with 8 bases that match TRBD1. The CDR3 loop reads CASSLLPGGVDEKLFF. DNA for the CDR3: TGTGCCAGCAGCTTACTCCCAGGGGGCGTGGATGAAAAACTGTTTTTT.